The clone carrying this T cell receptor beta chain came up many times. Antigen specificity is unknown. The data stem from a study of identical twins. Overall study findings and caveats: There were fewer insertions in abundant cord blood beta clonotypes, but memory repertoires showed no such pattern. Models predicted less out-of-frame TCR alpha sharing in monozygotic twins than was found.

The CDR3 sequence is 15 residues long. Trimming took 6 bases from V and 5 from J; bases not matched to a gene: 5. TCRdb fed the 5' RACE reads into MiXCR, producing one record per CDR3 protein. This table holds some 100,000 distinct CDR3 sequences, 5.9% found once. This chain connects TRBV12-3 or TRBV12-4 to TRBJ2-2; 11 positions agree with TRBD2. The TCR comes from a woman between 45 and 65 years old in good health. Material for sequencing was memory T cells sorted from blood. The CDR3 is CASRPTSGSTGELFF. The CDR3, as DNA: TGTGCCAGCAGGCCTACTAGCGGGAGTACCGGGGAGCTGTTTTTT.